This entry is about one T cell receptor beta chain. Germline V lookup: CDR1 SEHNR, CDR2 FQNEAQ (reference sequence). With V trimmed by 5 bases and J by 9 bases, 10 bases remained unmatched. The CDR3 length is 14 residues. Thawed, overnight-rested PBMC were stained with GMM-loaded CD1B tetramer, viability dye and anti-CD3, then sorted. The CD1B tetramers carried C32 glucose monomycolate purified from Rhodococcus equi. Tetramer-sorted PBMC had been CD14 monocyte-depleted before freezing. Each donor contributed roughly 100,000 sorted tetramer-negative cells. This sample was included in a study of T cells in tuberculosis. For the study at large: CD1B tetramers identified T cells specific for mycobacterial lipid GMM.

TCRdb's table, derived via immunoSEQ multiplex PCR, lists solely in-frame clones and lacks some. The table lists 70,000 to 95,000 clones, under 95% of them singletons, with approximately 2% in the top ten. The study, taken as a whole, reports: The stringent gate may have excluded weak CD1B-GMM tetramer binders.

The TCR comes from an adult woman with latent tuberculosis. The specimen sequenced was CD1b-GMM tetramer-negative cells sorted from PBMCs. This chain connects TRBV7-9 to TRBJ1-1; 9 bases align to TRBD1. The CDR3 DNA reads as TGTGCCAGCAGCCCGACAGGGGGTTATGAAAAAGCTTTCTTT. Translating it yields CASSPTGGYEKAFF.